These 7 T cell receptor beta chains originate from one sample sequenced in a study of cytomegalovirus exposure and HLA in healthy donors. Method: immunoSEQ multiplex PCR; TCRdb's copy keeps in-frame clones and lacks some. Among 150,000 to 200,000 clones listed, 85% were seen once. The sequencing sample was made of PBMCs. The receptors were gathered from a man in his late teens or twenties in good health and CMV-seropositive.

This clone was counted only a few times. The rearrangement links TRBV11-1 to TRBJ2-3; a possible D gene is TRBD2 (5 bases). Between the trimmed V and J ends, which lost 7 bases and 3 bases, there was a span of 14 bases. Germline CDR1 and CDR2: SGHAT and FQDESV (reference sequence). This CDR3 is built from 14 residues. The CDR3 DNA reads TGTGCCAGCACCATGGACTCGGGAACAGATACGCAGTATTTT. Translated, it gives CASTMDSGTDTQYF.

The chain is built from TRBV5-1 and TRBJ2-2; unclear D gene. Trimming cost V 1 base and J 8 bases, with 9 bases left between them. Per the germline V gene, CDR1 is SGHRS and CDR2 is YFSETQ. CDR3 length: 13 residues. CDR3 protein: CASSLTRAGELFF. The CDR3 DNA is TGCGCCAGCAGCTTGACGAGAGCGGGGGAGCTGTTTTTT. Variable domain in full (rest from reference TRBV5-1 and TRBJ2-2): KAGVTQTPRYLIKTRGQQVTLSCSPISGHRSVSWYQQTPGQGLQFLFEYFSETQRNKGNFPGRFSGRQFSNSRSEMNVSTLELGDSALYLCASSLTRAGELFFGEGSRLTVL.

This clone was found once. Here the CDR3 DNA reads TGTGCCAGCAGCTTATCTACTAGCGGGTACGAGCAGTACTTC. Translated, it gives CASSLSTSGYEQYF. The chain joins TRBV7-9 to TRBJ2-7; 9 bases agree with TRBD2. This CDR3 has 14 residues. V was clipped by 2 bases and J by 4 bases; unmatched bases: 3. From germline, CDR1 is SEHNR and CDR2 FQNEAQ (reference sequence).

CDR3 in amino acids: CASSLDTRNTEAFF. CDR3 nucleotide sequence: TGCGCCAGCAGCTTGGACACACGGAACACTGAAGCTTTCTTT. V is TRBV5-1 and J is TRBJ1-1; D remains unclear. Trimming stripped 0 bases from V and 1 base from J, with 7 bases between. Per the germline V gene, CDR1 is SGHRS and CDR2 is YFSETQ. This CDR3 is 14 amino acids long. Drawing the rest from reference TRBV5-1 and TRBJ1-1, the complete variable domain is KAGVTQTPRYLIKTRGQQVTLSCSPISGHRSVSWYQQTPGQGLQFLFEYFSETQRNKGNFPGRFSGRQFSNSRSEMNVSTLELGDSALYLCASSLDTRNTEAFFGQGTRLTVV.

This rearrangement joins TRBV7-9 to TRBJ2-7; TRBD2 is a possible D gene (6 bases). V shed 5 bases and J shed 12 bases, with 17 bases lying between them. The CDR3 is made up of 12 amino acids. Looked up from germline, CDR1 is SEHNR and CDR2 is FQNEAQ (reference sequence). CDR3 residues: CASSPLGRLLYF. CDR3 DNA: TGTGCCAGCAGCCCCTTAGGGAGGCTGTTGTACTTC.

This rearrangement joins TRBV5-1 to TRBJ1-2, with unresolved D. The CDR3 loop spans 12 amino acids. V was pared by 5 bases and J by 3 bases, with 8 bases between. CDR1 and CDR2 (germline): SGHRS, YFSETQ. CDR3 sequence reads: CASRETDYGYTF. The DNA for the CDR3 is TGCGCCAGCAGGGAGACTGACTATGGCTACACCTTC.

This clone came up once. This sequence joins TRBV5-6 and TRBJ2-1; TRBD2 matches at 8 bases. V dropped 3 bases and J dropped 8; count of bases not matched to a gene: 16. The CDR3 loop spans 17 amino acids. Per the germline V gene, CDR1 is SGHDT and CDR2 is YYEEEE. CDR3 nucleotides: TGTGCCAGCAGCTCAATCAGCCGGGGGGGGCCTTTCGATGAGCAGTTCTTC. Translating gives CASSSISRGGPFDEQFF.